This T cell receptor (beta chain) was captured in a study of blood T cells in healthy people across ages. Study results and limitations: Diversity figures based on one million T cells were deemed too low. Lack of knowledge of donor CMV status possibly confounded expanded clonotype changes.

Every donor contributed about 10 milliliters of peripheral blood by blood draw. Through a sample-barcoded 5' primer and a J-beta primer mix, a second PCR was run for 7 to 11 cycles. Researchers report that a template-switch adaptor with 12 random nucleotides tagged each cDNA molecule. TCRdb re-called the 5' RACE reads through MiXCR, storing one row per CDR3 protein. Here the sample spans 890,000 or so distinct CDR3 sequences, 55% to 65% being singletons. The CDR3 is 13 residues long. Per germline, CDR1 DFQATT and CDR2 SNEGSKA (reference sequence). Details on this clonotype: The antigen remains undetermined.

The TCR was taken from a man aged 25 to 45 in good health. V gene TRBV20-1 combines with J gene TRBJ2-7; 9 bases are shared with TRBD2. The end of the DNA is better explained by TRBJ2-5, so the J call may be wrong. Sequencing was carried out using blood. This chain's CDR3 is CSARDLRGGTQYF. The CDR3 region has the DNA TGCAGTGCTAGAGATCTGCGGGGGGGGACCCAGTACTTC.